This record looks at one T cell receptor beta chain sequence and its context. It lacks a known antigen. No base quality information exists; no much larger clone differs at one position. The data are from a study of high-grade serous ovarian cancer treatment subgroups (dated by TCRdb to 2020 to 2023). Background on the whole study: Sequencing yielded a mean of 14,192 reads and some 7,500 unique TCR beta rearrangements per sample. The study profiled TCR beta repertoires in high-grade serous ovarian cancer patients grouped by complete gross resection or neoadjuvant chemotherapy response under a laparoscopic triage algorithm. The cohort comprised 30 or so patients: approximately ten with no residual disease after primary surgery (R0), approximately ten excellent NACT responders, and approximately ten poor NACT responders. Each patient contributed one primary tumor and two metastatic tumor samples, giving about 83 samples in total. On the study overall, not on this receptor specifically: Repertoire similarity between tumors from the same patient ranged from about 0.095 to 0.85, while tumors from different patients showed almost no similarity. The TCR repertoire analyses centered on CDR3, and CDR1 and CDR2 were not analyzed. Spatial information was not captured by bulk tumor TCR sequencing, so insight into HGSC tumor complexity and diversity was limited. TCR clonal relatedness correlated positively with neoantigen level and, by trend, with copy number variation and mutation load from whole-genome sequencing.

From the cysteine through the phenylalanine, the CDR3 covers 15 amino acids. Just the 45-base CDR3 DNA is kept, in frame starting at base 1. Trimming takes 0 bases from V and 6 bases from J, and the germline ends sit 15 bases apart. Via the germline V gene, CDR1 is SGHRS and CDR2 YFSETQ. Collection of tumor samples took place before definitive surgery or chemotherapy. The MD Anderson Biospecimen Extraction Resource handled genomic DNA extraction, while the MD Anderson Cancer Genomics Laboratory carried out the TCR sequencing. The roughly 100 tumor samples underwent high-throughput TCR profiling using ImmunoSEQ. On the authors' methods: The repertoire diversity metrics included richness (unique productive sequences), clonality, evenness and relatedness, and the Bhattacharyya coefficient was used to measure similarity between samples. In a sensitivity analysis, TCRs with fewer than two reads were excluded, and consistent conclusions were obtained. Held by TCRdb, this immuneACCESS table contains in-frame sequences only and omits some clones. Under half of the omission traces to an unresolved V gene where checked; the cause of the rest is unknown. D and trimming come from the DNA, and the V and J calls and clone size come from that table. The sample table lists about 30,000 clones, about 88% of them with a count of one. The ten largest clones take up approximately 2.3% of the sample.

This sequence originates from a human donor with high-grade serous ovarian cancer. Sequenced sample: tumor tissue. Recombination joined TRBV5-1 with TRBJ1-1; 6 matching bases give a weak D call of TRBD1. CDR3 reads: CASSLGVNRVAEAFF. The base sequence is TGCGCCAGCAGCTTGGGGGTCAACAGGGTGGCTGAAGCTTTCTTT.